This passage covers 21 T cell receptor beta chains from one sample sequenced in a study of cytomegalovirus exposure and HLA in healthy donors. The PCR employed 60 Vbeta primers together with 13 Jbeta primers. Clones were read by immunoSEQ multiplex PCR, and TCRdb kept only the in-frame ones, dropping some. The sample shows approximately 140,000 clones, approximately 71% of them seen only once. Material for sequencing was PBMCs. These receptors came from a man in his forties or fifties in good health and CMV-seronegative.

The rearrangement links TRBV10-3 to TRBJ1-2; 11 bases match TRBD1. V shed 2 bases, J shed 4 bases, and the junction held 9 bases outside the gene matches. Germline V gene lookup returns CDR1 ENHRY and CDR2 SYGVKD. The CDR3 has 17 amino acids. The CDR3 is CAISERTGGASGYGYTF. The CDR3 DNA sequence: TGTGCCATCAGTGAGAGGACAGGGGGCGCGAGTGGCTATGGCTACACCTTC.

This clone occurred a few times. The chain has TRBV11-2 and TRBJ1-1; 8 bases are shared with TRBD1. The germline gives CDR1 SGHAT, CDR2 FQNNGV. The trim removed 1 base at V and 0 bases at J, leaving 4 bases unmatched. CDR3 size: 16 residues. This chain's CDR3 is CASSLVMGQVNTEAFF. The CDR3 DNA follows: TGTGCCAGCAGCTTAGTCATGGGACAGGTGAACACTGAAGCTTTCTTT.

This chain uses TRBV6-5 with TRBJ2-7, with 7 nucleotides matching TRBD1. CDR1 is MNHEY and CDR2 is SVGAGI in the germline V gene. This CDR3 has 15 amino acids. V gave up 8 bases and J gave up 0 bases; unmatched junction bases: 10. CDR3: CASQKEAGGSYEQYF. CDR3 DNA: TGTGCCAGCCAAAAGGAAGCAGGGGGCTCCTACGAGCAGTACTTC.

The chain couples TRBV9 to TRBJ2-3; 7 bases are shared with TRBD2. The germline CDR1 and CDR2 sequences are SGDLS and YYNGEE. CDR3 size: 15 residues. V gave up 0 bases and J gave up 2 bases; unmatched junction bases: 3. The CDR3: CASSVGGTNTDTQYF. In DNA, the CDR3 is TGTGCCAGCAGCGTAGGGGGGACTAACACAGATACGCAGTATTTT.

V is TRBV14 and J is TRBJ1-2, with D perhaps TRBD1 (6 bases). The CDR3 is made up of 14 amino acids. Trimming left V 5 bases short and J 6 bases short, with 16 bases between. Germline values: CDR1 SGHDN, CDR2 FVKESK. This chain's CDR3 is CASSGGQGRDGYTF. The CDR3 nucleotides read TGTGCCAGCAGCGGGGGCCAGGGGCGAGATGGCTACACCTTC.

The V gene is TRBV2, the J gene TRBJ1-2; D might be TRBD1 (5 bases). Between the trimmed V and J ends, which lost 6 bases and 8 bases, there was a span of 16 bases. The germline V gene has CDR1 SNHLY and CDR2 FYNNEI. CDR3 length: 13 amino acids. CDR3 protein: CASRGQATRGYTF. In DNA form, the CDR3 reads TGTGCCAGCAGGGGGCAGGCGACTAGGGGCTACACCTTC.

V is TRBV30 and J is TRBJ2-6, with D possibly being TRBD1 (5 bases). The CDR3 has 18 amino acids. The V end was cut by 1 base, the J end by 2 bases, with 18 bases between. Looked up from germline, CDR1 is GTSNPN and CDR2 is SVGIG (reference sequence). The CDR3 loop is CAWSGRLFRAPGANVLTF. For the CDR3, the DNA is TGTGCCTGGAGTGGCCGACTCTTCAGGGCCCCTGGGGCCAACGTCCTGACTTTC.

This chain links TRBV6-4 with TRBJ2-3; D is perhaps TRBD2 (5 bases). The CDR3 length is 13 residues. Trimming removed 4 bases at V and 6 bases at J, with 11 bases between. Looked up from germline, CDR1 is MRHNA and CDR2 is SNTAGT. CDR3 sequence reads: CASSAGDSDTQYF. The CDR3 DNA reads TGTGCCAGCAGTGCCGGGGATTCGGATACGCAGTATTTT.

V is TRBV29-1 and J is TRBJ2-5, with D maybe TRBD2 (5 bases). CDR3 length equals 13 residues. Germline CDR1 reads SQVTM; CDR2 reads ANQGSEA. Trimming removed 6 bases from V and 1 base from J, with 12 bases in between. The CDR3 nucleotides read TGCAGCGTCCTGCTAGCCTCCCAAGAGACCCAGTACTTC. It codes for CSVLLASQETQYF.

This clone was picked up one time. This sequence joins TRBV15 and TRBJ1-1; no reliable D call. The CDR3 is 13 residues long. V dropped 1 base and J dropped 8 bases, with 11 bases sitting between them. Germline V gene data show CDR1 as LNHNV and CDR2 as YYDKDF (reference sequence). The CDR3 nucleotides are TGTGCCACCAGCAGAGCCATGGCTAGGGAAGCTTTCTTT. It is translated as CATSRAMAREAFF.

The CDR3 DNA reads TGTGCCAGCAGCCCAGCCAAACCAGGGTACGGAGCTAACTATGGCTACACCTTC. Amino acids: CASSPAKPGYGANYGYTF. The V gene is TRBV5-8, the J gene TRBJ1-2, with D perhaps matching TRBD1 (5 bases). The CDR3 has 18 residues. Germline CDR1 is SGHTS and CDR2 is YDEGEE. Trimming removed 4 bases from V and 0 bases from J, with 22 bases in between.

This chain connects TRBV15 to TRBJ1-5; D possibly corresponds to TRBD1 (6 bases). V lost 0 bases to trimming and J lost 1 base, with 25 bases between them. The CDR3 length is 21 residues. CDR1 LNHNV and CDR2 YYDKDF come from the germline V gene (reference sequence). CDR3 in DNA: TGTGCCACCAGCAGAGATCGGGGTGAGTTTCGGGGGGCGTGGAGCAATCAGCCCCAGCATTTT. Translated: CATSRDRGEFRGAWSNQPQHF.

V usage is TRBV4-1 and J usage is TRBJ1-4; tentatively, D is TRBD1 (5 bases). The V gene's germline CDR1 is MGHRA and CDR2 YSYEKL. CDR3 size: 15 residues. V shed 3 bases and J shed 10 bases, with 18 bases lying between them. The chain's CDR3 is CASSQAQGVMGKLFF. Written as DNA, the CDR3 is TGCGCCAGCAGCCAGGCCCAGGGTGTGATGGGAAAACTGTTTTTT.

The DNA for the CDR3 is TGTGCCAGCAGCTTTGGTGTAGCGGGGGGGCCGGTGGAGCAGTTCTTC. Its translation: CASSFGVAGGPVEQFF. This sequence joins TRBV11-1 and TRBJ2-1; 11 bases are shared with TRBD2. The CDR3 is 16 amino acids. Germline CDR1 and CDR2: SGHAT and FQDESV (reference sequence). The V gene end was trimmed by 3 bases and the J gene end by 10 bases; junction bases not matched to a gene: 11.

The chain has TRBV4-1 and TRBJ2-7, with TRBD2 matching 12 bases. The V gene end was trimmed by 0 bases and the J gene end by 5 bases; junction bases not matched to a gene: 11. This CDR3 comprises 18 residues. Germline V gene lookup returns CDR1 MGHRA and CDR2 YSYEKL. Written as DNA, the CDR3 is TGCGCCAGCAGCCAAGATTTAGGCCTAGCGGGGGGGCCCCACGAGCAGTACTTC. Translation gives CASSQDLGLAGGPHEQYF.

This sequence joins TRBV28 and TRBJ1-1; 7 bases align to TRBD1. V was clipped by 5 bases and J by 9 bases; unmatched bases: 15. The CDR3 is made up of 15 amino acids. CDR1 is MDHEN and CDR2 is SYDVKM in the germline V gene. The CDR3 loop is CASSEAPRDSQQAFF. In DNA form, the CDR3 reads TGTGCCAGCAGTGAAGCCCCCCGGGACAGCCAACAAGCTTTCTTT.

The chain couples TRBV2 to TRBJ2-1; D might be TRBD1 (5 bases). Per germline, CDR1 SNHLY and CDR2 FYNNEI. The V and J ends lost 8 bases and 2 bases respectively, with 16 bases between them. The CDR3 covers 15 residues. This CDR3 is CASHPRVGAYNEQFF. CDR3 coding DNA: TGTGCCAGCCATCCAAGGGTAGGGGCCTACAATGAGCAGTTCTTC.

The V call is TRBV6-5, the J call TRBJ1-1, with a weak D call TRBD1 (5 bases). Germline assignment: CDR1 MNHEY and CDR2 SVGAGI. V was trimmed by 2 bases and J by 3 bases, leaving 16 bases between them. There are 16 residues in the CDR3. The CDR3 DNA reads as TGTGCCAGCAGTTACGACGGGGAGGGACGGCACACTGAAGCTTTCTTT. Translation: CASSYDGEGRHTEAFF.

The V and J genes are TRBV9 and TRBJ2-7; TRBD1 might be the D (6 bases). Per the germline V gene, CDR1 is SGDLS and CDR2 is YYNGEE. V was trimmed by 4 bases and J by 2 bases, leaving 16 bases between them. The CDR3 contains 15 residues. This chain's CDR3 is CASSTRGEGAYEQYF. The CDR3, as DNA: TGTGCCAGCAGCACTCGGGGTGAGGGGGCCTACGAGCAGTACTTC. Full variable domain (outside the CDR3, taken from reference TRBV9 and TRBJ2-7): DSGVTQTPKHLITATGQRVTLRCSPRSGDLSVYWYQQSLDQGLQFLIQYYNGEERAKGNILERFSAQQFPDLHSELNLSSLELGDSALYFCASSTRGEGAYEQYFGPGTRLTVT.

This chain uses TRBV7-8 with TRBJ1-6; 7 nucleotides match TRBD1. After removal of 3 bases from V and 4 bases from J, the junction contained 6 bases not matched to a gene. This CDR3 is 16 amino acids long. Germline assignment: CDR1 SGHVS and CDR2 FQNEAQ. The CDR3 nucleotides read TGTGCCAGCAGCTTCCGACTGACAGGGTATAATTCACCCCTCCACTTT. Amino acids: CASSFRLTGYNSPLHF.

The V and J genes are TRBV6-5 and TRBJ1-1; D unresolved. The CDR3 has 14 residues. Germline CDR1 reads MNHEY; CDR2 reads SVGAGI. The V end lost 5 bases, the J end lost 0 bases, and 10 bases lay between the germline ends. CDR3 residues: CASSQTGMNTEAFF. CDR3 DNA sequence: TGTGCCAGCAGTCAAACGGGGATGAACACTGAAGCTTTCTTT.